Below, 26 T cell receptor beta chains from the same sample are listed, as sequenced in a study of T-cell reconstitution after alpha-beta-depleted transplantation in children. It was with unique molecular identifiers that the TCRbeta library was prepared. From the PCR reads, TCRdb called clonotypes with MiXCR, one entry per CDR3 protein. The sample shows 450,000 to 600,000 distinct CDR3 sequences, over 10% of them seen only once. The source was PBMCs, mostly from graft donor cells, collected 360 days after TCRalphabeta/CD19-depleted stem cell transplant. The receptors shown here come from a male patient younger than 18 who had a stem cell transplant for acute myeloid leukemia, so the T cells may come from the graft donor.

The V call is TRBV29-1, the J call TRBJ2-3; 9 bases match TRBD2. CDR1 SQVTM and CDR2 ANQGSEA come from the germline V gene. Trimming at V came to 1 base and at J to 0 bases, leaving 8 bases not matched to a gene. The CDR3 length is 17 residues. CDR3: CSVEVGASGTSTDTQYF. In DNA form, the CDR3 reads TGCAGCGTTGAAGTGGGGGCTAGCGGGACTAGCACAGATACGCAGTATTTT.

Many counts were recorded for this clonotype. V gene TRBV28 combines with J gene TRBJ1-1; D not certain. CDR3 length: 13 amino acids. CDR1 is MDHEN and CDR2 is SYDVKM in the germline V gene. Trimming pared 4 bases from V and 1 base from J, leaving 7 bases between. The CDR3 loop is CASSSQPNTEAFF. CDR3 DNA: TGTGCCAGCAGTTCCCAACCGAACACTGAAGCTTTCTTT.

The chain couples TRBV4-3 to TRBJ2-1, with 8 bases fitting TRBD2. The CDR3 loop spans 17 amino acids. Germline V lookup: CDR1 LGHNA, CDR2 YSLEER. Trimming at V came to 0 bases and at J to 3 bases, leaving 7 bases not matched to a gene. The CDR3 DNA reads as TGCGCCAGCAGCCAAGATCGTGCGGGAGGACGCTACAATGAGCAGTTCTTC. Residues: CASSQDRAGGRYNEQFF.

This clonotype was picked up many times. The CDR3 region is CASSQADAYEQYF. CDR3 nucleotides: TGCGCCAGCAGCCAAGCGGACGCCTACGAGCAGTACTTC. The chain uses TRBV4-3 and TRBJ2-7; unclear D gene. The length of the CDR3 is 13 residues. With 1 base removed from V and 2 bases from J, the gap between germline ends came to 6 bases. Germline-derived CDR1 and CDR2 are LGHNA and YSLEER.

This clonotype was found a few times. At one of its ends the junction is not consistent with the germline gene, which may arise from a read error. The rearrangement uses TRBV28 and TRBJ2-1; 9 bases are a match to TRBD2. Germline CDR1 is MDHEN and CDR2 is SYDVKM. The CDR3 consists of 14 residues. CDR3 region: CASSGFLSGGRGLF. Here the CDR3 DNA reads TGTGCCAGCAGTGGGTTTCTGAGTGGCGGGAGGGGGCTCTTC.

The V gene is TRBV10-3, the J gene TRBJ1-1, with 9 bases aligning to TRBD1. V trimming: 7 bases; J trimming: 4 bases; junction bases outside the gene matches: 7. The V gene's germline CDR1 is ENHRY and CDR2 SYGVKD. The CDR3 totals 14 residues. CDR3 loop: CAITRDRDRTEAFF. The CDR3 coding sequence is TGTGCCATCACCCGGGACAGGGACCGCACTGAAGCTTTCTTT.

The chain uses TRBV12-3 or TRBV12-4 and TRBJ2-7; 9 nucleotides agree with TRBD1. V lost 2 bases to trimming and J lost 5 bases; unmatched junction nucleotides: 7. The CDR3 spans 15 residues. Here the CDR3 DNA reads TGTGCCAGCAGTTTAAAAGGACAGGGGCTAAACGAGCAGTACTTC. This gives the protein CASSLKGQGLNEQYF.

This sequence joins TRBV7-8 and TRBJ1-1, with a weak D call TRBD1 (5 bases). The germline V and J ends were trimmed by 2 bases and 6 bases, with 13 bases remaining between them. The CDR3 loop spans 14 amino acids. Germline V gene data show CDR1 as SGHVS and CDR2 as FQNEAQ. This CDR3 reads CASSLIGTLAEAFF. The DNA of the CDR3 is TGTGCCAGCAGCTTAATAGGGACGTTGGCTGAAGCTTTCTTT.

V and J are TRBV12-3 or TRBV12-4 and TRBJ2-4; maybe TRBD2 (6 bases). The ends were cut back, 3 bases at V and 0 bases at J, with 12 bases in the middle. CDR3 length equals 16 residues. CDR3 DNA sequence: TGTGCCAGCAGTTTTGTGGCGGGAATAGCCAAAAACATTCAGTACTTC. Protein product: CASSFVAGIAKNIQYF.

The rearrangement links TRBV18 to TRBJ2-5, with 8 positions matching TRBD2. In germline, CDR1 is KGHSH, CDR2 LQKENI. CDR3 length: 15 amino acids. After removal of 0 bases from V and 1 base from J, the junction contained 1 base not matched to a gene. This CDR3 reads CASSPPAGGQETQYF. DNA for the CDR3: TGTGCCAGCTCACCACCGGCGGGGGGCCAAGAGACCCAGTACTTC.

This clonotype was seen only a few times. The chain combines TRBV20-1 with TRBJ1-6; 7 bases agree with TRBD1. Looked up from germline, CDR1 is DFQATT and CDR2 is SNEGSKA (reference sequence). This CDR3 has 14 amino acids. Trimming cost V 7 bases and J 6 bases; bases outside gene matches: 9. The CDR3 DNA follows: TGCAGTGGCCAAACAGGGGTCGGTAATTCACCCCTCCACTTT. This translates into CSGQTGVGNSPLHF.

This clonotype was recorded a few times. The DNA for the CDR3 is TGCGCCAGCAGCTTGGTGGGTAGCGGACTCTACGAGCAGTACTTC. It encodes CASSLVGSGLYEQYF. V is TRBV5-1 and J is TRBJ2-7; the D gene is possibly TRBD2 (6 bases). Trimming removed 0 bases from V and 3 bases from J, with 13 bases in between. This CDR3 is built from 15 residues. Looked up from germline, CDR1 is SGHRS and CDR2 is YFSETQ.

In its sample, this clonotype was seen many times. This chain connects TRBV21-1 to TRBJ2-2; the table's D gene call, TRBD2, was not cross checked with the DNA. TRBV21-1 is assigned pseudogene status. The CDR3 covers 18 residues. The CDR3 nucleotides are TGTGCCAGCAGCAAATTCGCCGGACTAGCGGTTAACACCGGGGAGCTGTTTTTT. The encoded protein is CASSKFAGLAVNTGELFF.

This clonotype turned up a few times. CDR3 nucleotides: TGTGCCAGCAGCCAAGGCCCCTCCTACAATGAGCAGTTCTTC. Translated, it gives CASSQGPSYNEQFF. The chain has TRBV3-1 and TRBJ2-1; D remains unclear. The length of the CDR3 is 14 residues. From germline, CDR1 is LGHDT and CDR2 YNNKEL (reference sequence). Trimming pared 1 base from V and 0 bases from J, leaving 4 bases between.

This clonotype turned up a few times. The rearrangement links TRBV7-1 to TRBJ1-5, with D unclear. TRBV7-1 is treated as an ORF (open reading frame) with a function not yet certain. Deletions cut 3 bases from V and 0 bases from J, with 30 bases between. This CDR3 is 22 amino acids long. The CDR3, as DNA: TGTGCCAGCAGCTCCACCCTAGTTGTAGAGGGCGAGCGTTCTTATAGCAATCAGCCCCAGCATTTT. Its protein is CASSSTLVVEGERSYSNQPQHF.

This CDR3 is CSVYGTTGSSYNEQFF. The DNA for the CDR3 is TGCAGTGTGTATGGGACCACGGGGAGCTCCTACAATGAGCAGTTCTTC. V and J are TRBV20-1 and TRBJ2-1, with D perhaps matching TRBD1 or TRBD2 (5 bases each). Trimming cost V 7 bases and J 0 bases, with 19 bases left between them. The CDR3 sequence is 16 residues long. Looked up from germline, CDR1 is DFQATT and CDR2 is SNEGSKA (reference sequence).

This clonotype has more than one count but fewer than ten. The V and J genes are TRBV20-1 and TRBJ1-5; no reliable D call. Germline-derived CDR1 and CDR2 are DFQATT and SNEGSKA (reference sequence). V was clipped by 2 bases and J by 5 bases, with 13 bases between them. The CDR3 is made up of 14 amino acids. The CDR3 spells CSARSPGTDQPQHF. The CDR3 coding sequence is TGCAGTGCTAGATCTCCCGGAACCGATCAGCCCCAGCATTTT.

There are a few counts of this clonotype. The chain uses TRBV11-1 and TRBJ2-7; TRBD2 agrees at 9 bases. Unmatched junction bases numbered 5, after V lost 1 base and J lost 4 bases. The CDR3 spans 15 residues. The germline V gene has CDR1 SGHAT and CDR2 FQDESV (reference sequence). CDR3 residues: CASSLETSGPYEQYF. In nucleotides, the CDR3 is TGTGCCAGCAGCTTAGAGACTAGCGGCCCGTACGAGCAGTACTTC.

J is TRBJ2-4 and V is TRBV7-8, with a possible D match to TRBD1 (8 bases). The V end lost 5 bases, the J end lost 3 bases, and 17 bases lay between the germline ends. Germline assignment: CDR1 SGHVS and CDR2 FQNEAQ. The CDR3 is 16 residues long. The CDR3 reads CASSPRQGRGKNIQYF. CDR3 coding DNA: TGTGCCAGCAGCCCTAGACAGGGGAGGGGCAAAAACATTCAGTACTTC.

The rearrangement uses TRBV9 and TRBJ1-2; D unresolved. Trimming took off 3 bases at V and 7 bases at J, with 16 bases between the two ends. Germline values: CDR1 SGDLS, CDR2 YYNGEE. The CDR3 spans 14 residues. The CDR3, as DNA: TGTGCCAGCAGCGCCTCCGGGGTCCACTCTGGCTACACCTTC. Encoded protein: CASSASGVHSGYTF.

There are a few counts of this clonotype. This chain connects TRBV7-2 to TRBJ1-1; 10 positions match TRBD1. Trimming took 3 bases from V and 5 from J; bases not matched to a gene: 6. The CDR3 is 15 amino acids. Germline CDR1 is SGHTA and CDR2 is FQGNSA. CDR3 sequence (DNA): TGTGCCAGCAGCTTTATGGACAGGGGGGGGACTGAAGCTTTCTTT. This sequence encodes CASSFMDRGGTEAFF. The full variable domain, its missing parts supplied by reference TRBV7-2 and TRBJ1-1, is GAGVSQSPSNKVTEKGKDVELRCDPISGHTALYWYRQSLGQGLEFLIYFQGNSAPDKSGLPSDRFSAERTGGSVSTLTIQRTQQEDSAVYLCASSFMDRGGTEAFFGQGTRLTVV.

Comments on this clonotype: The junction differs from germline at one of its ends, possibly a read error. The chain links TRBV20-1 to TRBJ2-2, with TRBD2 matching 8 bases. The CDR3 spans 16 residues. Per germline, CDR1 DFQATT and CDR2 SNEGSKA (reference sequence). CDR3 DNA: TGCTGTGCTAGAGATTTGCGGGAGGTAAACACCGGGGAGCTGTTTTTT. Amino acids: CCARDLREVNTGELFF.

The chain joins TRBV25-1 to TRBJ2-7, with no clear D. The CDR3 is made up of 13 amino acids. The germline V gene has CDR1 MGHDK and CDR2 SYGVNS. Deletions cut 3 bases from V and 6 bases from J, with 12 bases between. CDR3 nucleotides: TGTGCCAGCAGTGATGACTGGCCCAGCGAGCAGTACTTC. Translated: CASSDDWPSEQYF.

This clonotype appeared a single time. This clone may be a read error of a much larger clone one base away. This chain joins TRBV12-3 or TRBV12-4 and TRBJ2-7; D perhaps matches TRBD1 (5 bases). The germline V and J ends were trimmed by 5 bases and 2 bases, with 13 bases remaining between them. The CDR3 has 14 residues. CDR3 DNA sequence: TGTGCCAGCAGTCGGGCAGGGCCGACCTACGAGCAGTACTTC. Protein: CASSRAGPTYEQYF.

In this sample, this clonotype turned up many times. The gene calls are TRBV5-6 and TRBJ1-1; tentatively, D is TRBD1 (6 bases). Germline values: CDR1 SGHDT, CDR2 YYEEEE. The V gene lost 2 bases and the J gene lost 2 bases, with 16 bases spanning the gap. The CDR3 loop spans 16 amino acids. The CDR3 here is CASSFRTAPFNTEAFF. The CDR3 DNA reads as TGTGCCAGCAGCTTTAGGACAGCACCTTTCAACACTGAAGCTTTCTTT.

This clonotype was seen a handful of times. The chain joins TRBV5-1 to TRBJ2-3; 10 nucleotides match TRBD1. J gave up 4 bases and V 4 bases, and 6 bases lay outside the gene matches. CDR1 is SGHRS, CDR2 YFSETQ, per germline. This CDR3 is 15 amino acids long. The CDR3 nucleotides are TGCGCCAGCAGCCAGGGACAGGGGAGGTCAGATACGCAGTATTTT. Its translation: CASSQGQGRSDTQYF.